This TCR beta chain was recovered during a study of blood T cell repertoires in COVID-19. Study in general: The United States, Italy and Spain were the sources of the acute and convalescent COVID-19 samples. PBMCs, B-cell-depleted T cells, or T cells provided the cDNA or gDNA that made up the material.

Under the authors' procedure: It was from reference gene primer amplification that nucleated cell counts were estimated. Some clones are missing from TCRdb's copy, which holds only in-frame ones; the method was immunoSEQ multiplex PCR. Clone size and the V and J calls come from that table; the DNA yielded D and trimming. Among 50,000 to 55,000 clones listed, nearly 90% were seen once. Germline CDR1 reads LNHDA; CDR2 reads SQIVND (reference sequence). Trimming took 0 bases from V and 2 from J; bases not matched to a gene: 5. The CDR3 length is 18 residues. This clone occurred once. This receptor was obtained from a man in his fifties or sixties with active COVID-19. Sequenced: peripheral blood. The chain links TRBV19 to TRBJ2-6; 9 bases are shared with TRBD1. CDR3 nucleotides: TGTGCCAGTAGTATAGACGGGACAGGGTATCCTGGGGCCAACGTCCTGACTTTC. Its protein is CASSIDGTGYPGANVLTF.